Below, 7 T cell receptor beta chains from the same sample are listed, as sequenced in a study of T-cell reconstitution after alpha-beta-depleted transplantation in children. Preparation of the TCRbeta library was carried out with unique molecular identifiers. Each CDR3 protein gets one entry after TCRdb re-called the PCR reads with MiXCR. The sample has some 310,000 distinct CDR3 sequences; approximately 23% are singletons. Sequencing used PBMCs, mostly from graft donor cells, obtained 180 days after TCRalphabeta/CD19-depleted stem cell transplant. These receptors all come from a male patient younger than 18 who had a stem cell transplant for acute lymphoblastic leukemia, so the T cells may come from the graft donor.

This chain links TRBV5-1 with TRBJ2-6, with D hard to call. Germline-derived CDR1 and CDR2 are SGHRS and YFSETQ. The CDR3 is 14 residues long. Trimming shortened V by 2 bases and J by 4 bases, and 7 bases separated the two germline ends. For the CDR3, the DNA is TGCGCCAGCAGCTTTCCGGCCGGGGCCAACGTCCTGACTTTC. Translating gives CASSFPAGANVLTF.

In its sample, this clonotype was seen many times. The chain combines TRBV5-5 with TRBJ2-3; no firm D call. CDR1 is SGHKS and CDR2 is YYEKEE in the germline V gene (reference sequence). The CDR3 contains 14 residues. The V gene lost 0 bases and the J gene lost 1 base, with 6 bases spanning the gap. The CDR3 is CASSLDGRTDTQYF. CDR3 coding DNA: TGTGCCAGCAGCTTGGATGGTCGCACAGATACGCAGTATTTT.

The CDR3 here is CASSKGTSGSPYEQYF. CDR3 bases: TGTGCCAGCAGCAAGGGTACTAGCGGGAGTCCCTACGAGCAGTACTTC. The chain recombines TRBV21-1 with TRBJ2-7; no check of the table's D call, TRBD2, against the DNA was made. TRBV21-1 is a pseudogene. The CDR3 covers 16 residues.

V is TRBV11-1 and J is TRBJ2-4; possible D gene TRBD2, 5 bases. V was trimmed by 2 bases and J by 6 bases, leaving 17 bases between them. CDR3 size: 16 residues. CDR1 is SGHAT and CDR2 is FQDESV in the germline V gene (reference sequence). CDR3 residues: CASSLLGEGVRNIQYF. For the CDR3, the DNA is TGTGCCAGCAGCTTACTCGGTGAGGGAGTGAGAAACATTCAGTACTTC.

The rearrangement uses TRBV9 and TRBJ1-2; D might be TRBD1 (5 bases). V was pared by 0 bases and J by 4 bases, with 10 bases between. Germline CDR1 reads SGDLS; CDR2 reads YYNGEE. This CDR3 has 14 residues. The CDR3 loop reads CASSVDRGVYGYTF. The CDR3 DNA reads as TGTGCCAGCAGCGTAGACCGGGGGGTCTATGGCTACACCTTC.

The gene calls are TRBV7-3 and TRBJ1-1; 7 nucleotides agree with TRBD1. Germline CDR1 SGHTA, CDR2 FQGTGA. The CDR3 totals 13 residues. Unmatched junction bases numbered 10, after V lost 5 bases and J lost 10 bases. The chain's CDR3 is CASSANRGLVAFF. For the CDR3, the DNA is TGTGCCAGCAGCGCCAACAGGGGACTTGTAGCTTTCTTT.

This clonotype was observed a few times. The chain uses TRBV7-6 and TRBJ2-1; 9 positions match TRBD2. The germline V gene encodes CDR1 SGHVS and CDR2 FNYEAQ. This CDR3 is 15 amino acids long. V lost 1 base and J lost 5; bases outside the gene matches: 3. As DNA, the CDR3 is TGTGCCAGCAGCTTAGGACTAGCGGTGGACAATGAGCAGTTCTTC. Its protein product is CASSLGLAVDNEQFF.